The rows below give T cell receptor beta chains drawn from one sample of a study of shared clonotypes between healthy human individuals. The table came from immunoSEQ multiplex PCR; TCRdb's copy has only in-frame clones and leaves some out. Of over 1.4 million clones in the sample, approximately 96% were seen once. The sequenced sample consisted of naive CD4+ T cells sorted from blood. The receptors stem from a man aged 25 to 40 in good health. Both conserved end residues are part of each CDR3. Each record gives: clone size, V gene, J gene, D gene, CDR3 DNA, CDR3 protein. The D gene is left open where the match is weak. Rows may omit the clone size; those that give it use once, few, many or a size class.

-	TRBV2	TRBJ2-1	-	TGTGCCAGCGCCGGCTCCTGGAGTTACAATGAGCAGTTCTTC	CASAGSWSYNEQFF
-	TRBV28	TRBJ1-1	-	TGTGCCAGCAGTCTTAGGACAACCACTGAAGCTTTCTTT	CASSLRTTTEAFF
-	TRBV12-2	TRBJ2-1	-	TGTGCCAGCAGACTCGGGACTAGCGGGTCGCCCGTATTCTTC	CASRLGTSGSPVFF
-	TRBV14	TRBJ2-7	-	TGTGCCAGCAGCCCGGGGACTTCGAGAACGAACGAGCAGTACTTC	CASSPGTSRTNEQYF
once	TRBV19	TRBJ2-2	TRBD2	TGTGCCAGCACCCGGGGGGCACTAGCGGGTAACACCGGGGAGCTGTTTTTT	CASTRGALAGNTGELFF
-	TRBV2	TRBJ2-3	-	TGTGCCAGCAGTCAGGGGCCCGATAATACGCAGTATTTT	CASSQGPDNTQYF
-	TRBV28	TRBJ2-3	-	TGTGCCAGCACCCCTCTGGGCCCAGATACGCAGTATTTT	CASTPLGPDTQYF
-	TRBV20-1	TRBJ2-1	-	TGCAGTGCTAGAGTCCGGGGAATGTTCTTC	CSARVRGMFF
-	TRBV5-4	TRBJ2-7	TRBD2	TGTGCCAGCAGCTTGGATGGGACTAGGGACTACTTC	CASSLDGTRDYF
-	TRBV5-4	TRBJ2-7	-	TGTGCCAGCAGCGCGGGGACTGTACCAACCTACGAGCAGTACTTC	CASSAGTVPTYEQYF
-	TRBV25-1	TRBJ2-3	-	TGTGCCAGCAGTGACCACGGATCCACAGATACGCAGTATTTT	CASSDHGSTDTQYF
-	TRBV5-6	TRBJ2-3	-	TGTGCCAGCAGCTTAATACAGCGCCAGAACACAGATACGCAGTATTTT	CASSLIQRQNTDTQYF
-	TRBV13	TRBJ2-7	-	TGTGCCAGCAGCTTAGGCCAGAGACGGCATACGGAATCCTACGAGCAGTACTTC	CASSLGQRRHTESYEQYF
-	TRBV29-1	TRBJ2-7	-	TGCAGCGTTGAGGCCGGGGTCTCCTACGAGCAGTACTTC	CSVEAGVSYEQYF